Reported below is one T cell receptor beta chain. Some clones are missing from TCRdb's copy, which holds only in-frame ones; the method was immunoSEQ multiplex PCR. The sample shows around 40,000 clones, around 73% of them seen only once. Trimming shortened V by 1 base and J by 9 bases, and 14 bases separated the two germline ends. CDR1 is SGHRS, CDR2 YFSETQ, per germline. This CDR3 region has 15 residues. The data derive from a study of early stage breast cancer tumors. Study background: Most invasive tumors, twelve of 16, were ER+/PR+/HER2-.

V gene TRBV5-1 combines with J gene TRBJ1-6, with no clear D. Sequencing was carried out using blood. The clonotype originates from a person aged 50 to 59 with breast cancer. CDR3 residues: CASSLSPMSSSPLHF. CDR3 in DNA: TGCGCCAGCAGCTTGAGTCCGATGTCGAGTTCACCCCTCCACTTT.